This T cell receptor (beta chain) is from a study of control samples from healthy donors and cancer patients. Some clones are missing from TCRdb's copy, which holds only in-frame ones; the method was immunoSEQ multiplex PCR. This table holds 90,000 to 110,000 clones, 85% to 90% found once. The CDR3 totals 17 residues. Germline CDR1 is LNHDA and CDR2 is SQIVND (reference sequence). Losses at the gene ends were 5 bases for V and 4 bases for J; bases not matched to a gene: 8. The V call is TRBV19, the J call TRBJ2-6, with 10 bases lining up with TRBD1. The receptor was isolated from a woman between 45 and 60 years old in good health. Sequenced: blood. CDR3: CASSARQGARGANVLTF. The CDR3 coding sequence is TGTGCCAGTAGTGCCCGACAGGGGGCGAGAGGGGCCAACGTCCTGACTTTC.